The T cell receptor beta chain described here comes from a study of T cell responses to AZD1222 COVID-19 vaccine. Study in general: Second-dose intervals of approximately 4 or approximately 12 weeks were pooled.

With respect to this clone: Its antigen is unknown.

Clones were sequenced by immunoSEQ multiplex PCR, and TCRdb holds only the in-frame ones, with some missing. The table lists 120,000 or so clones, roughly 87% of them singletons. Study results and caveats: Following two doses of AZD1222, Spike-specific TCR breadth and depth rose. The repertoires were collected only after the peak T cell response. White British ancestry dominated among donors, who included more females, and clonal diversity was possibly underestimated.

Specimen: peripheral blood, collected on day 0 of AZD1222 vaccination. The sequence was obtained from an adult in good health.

In nucleotides, the CDR3 is TGTGCCAGCAGTGTTGGGGAAGGCTACACCTTC. Amino acids: CASSVGEGYTF. The V call is TRBV2, the J call TRBJ1-2; no reliable D call. Germline V gene data show CDR1 as SNHLY and CDR2 as FYNNEI. Trimming shortened V by 4 bases and J by 8 bases, and 8 bases separated the two germline ends. The CDR3 contains 11 residues.